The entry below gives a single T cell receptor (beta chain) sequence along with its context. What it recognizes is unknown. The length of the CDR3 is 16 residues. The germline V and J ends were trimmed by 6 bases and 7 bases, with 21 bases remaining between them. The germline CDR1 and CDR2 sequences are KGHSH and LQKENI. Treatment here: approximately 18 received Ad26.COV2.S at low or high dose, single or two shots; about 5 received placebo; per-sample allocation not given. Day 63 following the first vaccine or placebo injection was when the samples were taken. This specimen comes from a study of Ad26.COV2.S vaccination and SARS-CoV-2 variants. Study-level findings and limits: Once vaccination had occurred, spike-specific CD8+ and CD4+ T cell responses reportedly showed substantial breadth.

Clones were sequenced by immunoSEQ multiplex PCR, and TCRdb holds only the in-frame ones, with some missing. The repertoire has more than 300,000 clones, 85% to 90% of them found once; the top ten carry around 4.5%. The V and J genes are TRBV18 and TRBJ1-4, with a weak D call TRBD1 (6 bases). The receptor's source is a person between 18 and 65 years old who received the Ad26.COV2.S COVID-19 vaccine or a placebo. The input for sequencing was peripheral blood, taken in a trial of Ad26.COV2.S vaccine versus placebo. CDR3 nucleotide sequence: TGTGCCAGCTCGCCCTACATTCAGGGACATAGTGAAAAACTGTTTTTT. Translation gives CASSPYIQGHSEKLFF. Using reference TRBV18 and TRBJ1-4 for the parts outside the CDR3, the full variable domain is NAGVMQNPRHLVRRRGQEARLRCSPMKGHSHVYWYRQLPEEGLKFMVYLQKENIIDESGMPKERFSAEFPKEGPSILRIQQVVRGDSAAYFCASSPYIQGHSEKLFFGSGTQLSVL.